This TCR beta chain derives from a study of PD-1 blockade in classical Hodgkin lymphoma. The germline V gene encodes CDR1 SGHNT and CDR2 YENEEA. With 1 base clipped from V and 8 bases from J, the junction kept 3 bases outside the gene matches. This CDR3 is 13 amino acids long. Sequenced by immunoSEQ multiplex PCR; TCRdb stores in-frame clones only, minus some. The sample consists of about 27,000 clones, approximately 72% of them appearing once. Time point: cycle 4 day 1 (C4D1), after five to seven weeks of nivolumab. The patients all showed relapse after autologous stem cell transplantation, while their brentuximab vedotin exposure varied.

The input for sequencing was peripheral blood mononuclear cells (PBMCs), taken before the fourth cycle of nivolumab. The sequence derives from a human donor with classical Hodgkin lymphoma. The chain uses TRBV11-3 and TRBJ1-1, with TRBD1 identical over 8 bases. CDR3 DNA sequence: TGTGCCAGCAGCTTAGGACGGACAGGGGAAGCTTTCTTT. This codes for CASSLGRTGEAFF.